This TCR beta chain was documented in a study of neoadjuvant anti-PD-1 for oral cavity cancer. Six replicates per PBMC sample, mostly from 480 ng of genomic DNA. This table comes from immunoSEQ multiplex PCR, and its TCRdb copy is limited to in-frame clones, with some not included. The sample holds more than 10,000 clones, 71% seen once. CDR3 size: 15 residues. CDR1 is SNHLY and CDR2 is FYNNEI in the germline V gene. V was pared by 2 bases and J by 3 bases, with 14 bases between. Time point described: after neoadjuvant nivolumab, at surgical resection. Patients had HPV-negative, locally advanced oral cavity squamous cell carcinoma.

The specimen comprised PBMCs, sampled after nivolumab (anti-PD-1) treatment. The chain is built from TRBV2 and TRBJ2-7; D call uncertain. This receptor was taken from a person between 40 and 85 years old with oral cavity squamous cell carcinoma. The CDR3 loop reads CASSERRHRSYEQYF. The CDR3 nucleotides read TGTGCCAGCAGTGAACGTCGGCATCGCAGCTACGAGCAGTACTTC.